This TCR beta chain stems from a study of blood T cell repertoires in COVID-19. Overall study context: Acute-phase and convalescent COVID-19 samples originated in the United States, Italy and Spain.

In the authors' workflow: Reference gene primer amplification yielded estimated nucleated cell counts. Data came from immunoSEQ multiplex PCR; TCRdb stores just in-frame clones and leaves some out. From that table come the V and J calls and clone size; the DNA was used to work out D and trimming. Of 350,000 or so clones in the sample, roughly 87% are singletons; the top ten hold roughly 4%. The V and J ends lost 8 bases and 2 bases, in that order; junction bases with no gene match: 4. The CDR3 extends over 13 amino acids. Germline assignment: CDR1 KGHSH and CDR2 LQKENI. Followed over time, Seattle patients had been enrolled while infection was active.

This TCR came from a woman aged 55-69 years with COVID-19, enrolled during active disease. Sequenced material: peripheral blood. The chain joins TRBV18 to TRBJ2-7; 9 nucleotides align to TRBD1. The CDR3 DNA is TGTGCCAGCAAACAGGGGGCCGCCTACGAGCAGTACTTC. Its protein product is CASKQGAAYEQYF. Full variable domain (missing parts from reference TRBV18 and TRBJ2-7): NAGVMQNPRHLVRRRGQEARLRCSPMKGHSHVYWYRQLPEEGLKFMVYLQKENIIDESGMPKERFSAEFPKEGPSILRIQQVVRGDSAAYFCASKQGAAYEQYFGPGTRLTVT.